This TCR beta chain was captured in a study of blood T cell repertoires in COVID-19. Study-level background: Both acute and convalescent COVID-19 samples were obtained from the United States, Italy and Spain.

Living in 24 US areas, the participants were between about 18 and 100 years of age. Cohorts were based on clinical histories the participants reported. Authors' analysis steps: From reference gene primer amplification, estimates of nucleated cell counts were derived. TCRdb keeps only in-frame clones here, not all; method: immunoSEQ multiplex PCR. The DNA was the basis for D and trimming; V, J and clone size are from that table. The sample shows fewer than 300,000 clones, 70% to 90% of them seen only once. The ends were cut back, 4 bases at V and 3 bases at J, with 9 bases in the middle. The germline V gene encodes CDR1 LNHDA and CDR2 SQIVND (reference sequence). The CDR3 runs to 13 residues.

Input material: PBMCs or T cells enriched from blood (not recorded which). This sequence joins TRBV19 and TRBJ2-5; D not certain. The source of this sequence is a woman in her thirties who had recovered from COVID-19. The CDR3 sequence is CASSSPSEETQYF. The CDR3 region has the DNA TGTGCCAGTAGTAGCCCCAGCGAAGAGACCCAGTACTTC.